The TCR beta chain under discussion was sequenced for a study of blood T cell repertoires in COVID-19. Study details: The United States, Italy and Spain were the sources of the acute and convalescent COVID-19 samples. T cells, B-cell-depleted T cells, or PBMCs provided the cDNA or gDNA that served as material.

Seattle cases were enrolled at active infection and followed longitudinally. In the original analysis: Scientists estimated how many nucleated cells there were by amplifying reference gene primers. TCRdb's table, derived via immunoSEQ multiplex PCR, lists solely in-frame clones and lacks some. The V and J calls and clone size were taken over from that table, and D and trimming were inferred from the DNA. The table shows hundreds of thousands of clones, with 85% to 90% occurring only once. Per the germline V gene, CDR1 is MNHNS and CDR2 is SASEGT. Germline trimming cut 2 bases from V and 10 bases from J; bases unmatched to any gene: 8. The CDR3 consists of 15 residues.

The chain recombines TRBV6-1 with TRBJ2-1; 10 positions agree with TRBD2. The clonotype comes from a woman between 45 and 60 years old with COVID-19, enrolled during active disease. The sample comprised peripheral blood. Here the CDR3 reads CASSERASGSSEQFF. The DNA of the CDR3 is TGTGCCAGCAGTGAACGGGCTAGCGGGAGCAGCGAGCAGTTCTTC.